This TCR beta chain derives from a study of T cell responses to AZD1222 COVID-19 vaccine. Germline-derived CDR1 and CDR2 are LGHDT and YNNKEL (reference sequence). With 6 bases clipped from V and 4 bases from J, the junction kept 8 bases outside the gene matches. The CDR3 has 14 residues. Pooling covered second doses at about 4 or about 12 weeks. Study-level findings and limits: Two AZD1222 doses significantly raised spike-specific TCR breadth and depth over controls.

Some clones are missing from TCRdb's copy, which holds only in-frame ones; the method was immunoSEQ multiplex PCR. Here the sample spans about 150,000 clones, roughly 90% being singletons. Of note for this clone: Its antigen is currently unknown.

Source: peripheral blood, taken 28 days after the second AZD1222 dose. The sequence was obtained from an adult who received the AZD1222 COVID-19 vaccine. The chain has TRBV3-1 (or the pseudogene TRBV3-2) and TRBJ1-2; TRBD1 aligns across 7 bases. The CDR3 coding sequence is TGTGCCAGCAGTCCGGGACAGCGAACCTATGGCTACACCTTC. This translates into CASSPGQRTYGYTF.